Sequencing of this T cell receptor beta chain was carried out in a study of blood T cells in healthy people across ages. Broader study findings: Age showed a roughly linear inverse relationship with TCR beta diversity per million T cells.

At least 6 micrograms of total RNA were extracted per sample. As regards this clonotype: Its specificity is not known.

PCR was performed a second time for roughly 7 to 11 cycles using a sample-barcoded 5' primer and a J-beta primer mix. TCRdb ran MiXCR on the 5' RACE reads and lists one entry per CDR3 protein. This sample has 1.2 million to 1.5 million distinct CDR3 sequences, with around 39% found just once. CDR3 length equals 15 residues. Germline assignment: CDR1 KGHDR and CDR2 SFDVKD. The TCR comes from a woman aged 18 to 35 in good health. The chain carries TRBV24-1 and TRBJ2-4; 10 nucleotides line up with TRBD2. With the DNA end fitting TRBJ2-5 better, the J assignment may be wrong. The sample was blood. In nucleotides, the CDR3 is TGTGCCACCAGTGATTCTAGCGGGAGTGGGGAGACCCAGTACTTC. Translating gives CATSDSSGSGETQYF.